The clone carrying this T cell receptor beta chain has more than one count but fewer than ten. Its antigen is undetermined. These data are taken from a study of beta chain features in type 1 diabetes. Over 95% purity was reached by all sorted populations. Germline assignment: CDR1 SGHRS and CDR2 YFSETQ. With 0 bases removed from V and 1 base from J, the gap between germline ends came to 22 bases. The CDR3 has 19 residues. All of the isolated RNA was reverse transcribed, so expressed TCRB transcripts were sequenced. Repertoires were generated with immunoSEQ multiplex PCR, while TCRdb's copy carries only in-frame clones and drops some. Seen here are some 150,000 clones, approximately 10% observed once, and the top ten hold 0.7%. Regarding the study as a whole: Insertions at VDJ junctions were less frequent in type 1 diabetes patients. These patients also deleted more nucleotides at the same junctions. TCRB CDR3s were moderately but significantly shorter in Type 1 diabetes patients in all four CD4+ subsets.

The sequenced sample consisted of central memory CD4+ T cells from blood. The chain combines TRBV5-1 with TRBJ1-1; the D gene is possibly TRBD1 (6 bases). The origin of this receptor is a woman in her 30s with type 1 diabetes. CDR3 sequence reads: CASSLGFTSNRAGNTEAFF. In DNA, the CDR3 is TGCGCCAGCAGCTTGGGTTTTACTTCTAACAGGGCCGGGAACACTGAAGCTTTCTTT.